The 26 T cell receptor beta chains given below trace back to one sample, sequenced in a study of preoperative IRX-2 immunotherapy in early breast cancer. The protocol was immunoSEQ multiplex PCR, while the TCRdb copy is restricted to in-frame clones and leaves out a portion. Of around 57,000 clones detected, approximately 94% appear once; the ten largest clones hold around 1.7%. Indicated treatment: preoperative locoregional IRX-2 cytokine immunotherapy. The biological material was taken from a patient treated with IRX-2 immunotherapy. Receptors originate from a human donor with breast cancer.

The chain has TRBV4-3 and TRBJ1-4; 7 bases are shared with TRBD1. Trimming removed 4 bases from V and 6 bases from J; junction bases left unmatched: 14. The CDR3 extends over 17 amino acids. CDR1 is LGHNA, CDR2 YSLEER, per germline. CDR3: CASSRDIIRDSYEKLFF. The CDR3 bases are TGCGCCAGCAGCCGAGACATCATCCGGGACAGTTATGAAAAACTGTTTTTT.

This chain joins TRBV11-3 and TRBJ2-1, with D hard to call. The CDR3 covers 15 residues. CDR1 SGHNT and CDR2 YENEEA come from the germline V gene. The V end lost 2 bases, the J end lost 3 bases, and 11 bases lay between the germline ends. CDR3 protein: CASSLRSTLYNEQFF. The CDR3 DNA follows: TGTGCCAGCAGCTTAAGATCTACACTCTACAATGAGCAGTTCTTC.

This chain links TRBV28 with TRBJ1-5; D may be TRBD1 (5 bases). CDR3 size: 18 residues. With 3 bases removed from V and 7 bases from J, the gap between germline ends came to 25 bases. Germline-derived CDR1 and CDR2 are MDHEN and SYDVKM. This CDR3 is CASSFEGPVYTMGQPQHF. In DNA, the CDR3 is TGTGCCAGCAGTTTTGAGGGGCCGGTGTACACAATGGGCCAGCCCCAGCATTTT.

The count of this clone is one. This sequence joins TRBV11-2 and TRBJ1-6; no clear D. V lost 0 bases to trimming and J lost 7 bases, with 13 bases between them. The CDR3 consists of 16 residues. The germline V gene encodes CDR1 SGHAT and CDR2 FQNNGV. The CDR3 coding sequence is TGTGCCAGCAGCTTAGATCGGGCAGGAATCAATTCACCCCTCCACTTT. This encodes CASSLDRAGINSPLHF.

The chain carries TRBV7-9 and TRBJ2-5, with TRBD1 matching 10 bases. This CDR3 is built from 16 residues. The germline V gene has CDR1 SEHNR and CDR2 FQNEAQ (reference sequence). The ends lost 3 bases at V and 1 base at J; junction bases unmatched: 5. CDR3 amino acids: CASSFLGTGVQETQYF. The CDR3 DNA follows: TGTGCCAGCAGCTTCTTAGGGACAGGGGTCCAAGAGACCCAGTACTTC.

V and J are TRBV7-2 and TRBJ1-3; no clear D. Germline CDR1 and CDR2: SGHTA and FQGNSA. V shed 1 base and J shed 2 bases, with 9 bases lying between them. CDR3 length: 15 amino acids. DNA of the CDR3: TGTGCCAGCAGCTTAGACAGTTTCCCTGGAAACACCATATATTTT. Its translation: CASSLDSFPGNTIYF.

The chain joins TRBV6-5 to TRBJ2-7, with D unclear. The CDR3 sequence is 16 residues long. V lost 0 bases and J 6 bases, leaving 18 bases between the germline ends. Germline-derived CDR1 and CDR2 are MNHEY and SVGAGI. CDR3 nucleotide sequence: TGTGCCAGCAGTTACTCGGGCCGGCGGAGTTGGGGCGAGCAGTACTTC. Translation: CASSYSGRRSWGEQYF.

CDR3 bases: TGCGCCAGCAGCTTTCGGGGCGGAGCAACCCCCCAGCATTTT. Translation gives CASSFRGGATPQHF. The rearrangement links TRBV5-1 to TRBJ1-5, with a possible D match to TRBD1 (5 bases). Germline V gene lookup returns CDR1 SGHRS and CDR2 YFSETQ. The length of the CDR3 is 14 residues. V lost 2 bases, J lost 10 bases, and 16 bases lay in between. The full variable domain, with the rest looked up from reference TRBV5-1 and TRBJ1-5, is KAGVTQTPRYLIKTRGQQVTLSCSPISGHRSVSWYQQTPGQGLQFLFEYFSETQRNKGNFPGRFSGRQFSNSRSEMNVSTLELGDSALYLCASSFRGGATPQHFGDGTRLSIL.

The chain couples TRBV27 to TRBJ2-7; D is unclear. The V gene's germline CDR1 is MNHEY and CDR2 SMNVEV (reference sequence). This CDR3 region has 13 residues. Trimming removed 2 bases from V and 1 base from J, with 6 bases in between. CDR3 sequence: CASSLRVSYEQYF. The CDR3, as DNA: TGTGCCAGCAGTTTACGAGTATCCTACGAGCAGTACTTC.

The V gene is TRBV6-1, the J gene TRBJ2-5; TRBD2 aligns across 12 bases. J gave up 4 bases and V 6 bases, and 6 bases lay outside the gene matches. Germline V gene data show CDR1 as MNHNS and CDR2 as SASEGT. The CDR3 has 15 residues. CDR3 DNA sequence: TGTGCCAGCAGCCCTGTGGGACTAGCGGGAGAGACCCAGTACTTC. Translated: CASSPVGLAGETQYF.

V is TRBV29-1 and J is TRBJ2-5; perhaps TRBD1 as D (8 bases). The V and J ends lost 7 bases and 2 bases respectively, with 17 bases between them. Per germline, CDR1 SQVTM and CDR2 ANQGSEA. CDR3 length: 14 residues. The CDR3 nucleotides are TGCAGCGGGGGGGGGAGACAGGGGCAAGAGACCCAGTACTTC. Its translation is CSGGGRQGQETQYF.

The chain combines TRBV28 with TRBJ2-5, with 7 bases lining up with TRBD1. CDR3 size: 15 residues. V was pared by 4 bases and J by 2 bases, with 7 bases of the junction left unmatched. Germline V gene sequence: CDR1 MDHEN, CDR2 SYDVKM. The DNA of the CDR3 is TGTGCCAGCAGTTCTCAGACAGGGTGGCAAGAGACCCAGTACTTC. Protein: CASSSQTGWQETQYF. Complete variable domain (other parts from reference TRBV28 and TRBJ2-5): DVKVTQSSRYLVKRTGEKVFLECVQDMDHENMFWYRQDPGLGLRLIYFSYDVKMKEKGDIPEGYSVSREKKERFSLILESASTNQTSMYLCASSSQTGWQETQYFGPGTRLLVL.

This clone came up once. The CDR3: CASSVGYQETQYF. CDR3 DNA: TGTGCCAGCAGTGTTGGGTACCAAGAGACCCAGTACTTC. The rearrangement joins TRBV6-1 to TRBJ2-5; D is undetermined. Trimming pared 4 bases from V and 0 bases from J, leaving 6 bases between. The CDR3 consists of 13 residues. Germline V gene sequence: CDR1 MNHNS, CDR2 SASEGT.

V gene TRBV6-1 combines with J gene TRBJ2-3; TRBD2 agrees at 11 bases. Germline CDR1 reads MNHNS; CDR2 reads SASEGT. This CDR3 region has 16 residues. The junction had 7 bases not matched to a gene; V was cut back by 2 bases and J by 6 bases. CDR3 DNA: TGTGCCAGCAGTGAATTTAGCGGGGGGGCACCGGATACGCAGTATTTT. It is translated as CASSEFSGGAPDTQYF.

The V and J genes are TRBV7-6 and TRBJ2-1; D is perhaps TRBD1 (8 bases). Between the trimmed V and J ends, which lost 5 bases and 10 bases, there was a span of 18 bases. Per the germline V gene, CDR1 is SGHVS and CDR2 is FNYEAQ. The CDR3 runs to 14 residues. The CDR3 sequence is CASSPLTGEGEQFF. CDR3 bases: TGTGCCAGCAGCCCCTTGACAGGGGAGGGCGAGCAGTTCTTC.

The rearrangement links TRBV18 to TRBJ1-2, with D perhaps TRBD1 (5 bases). Deletions cut 3 bases from V and 3 bases from J, with 20 bases between. CDR3 size: 17 residues. Germline V gives CDR1 KGHSH, CDR2 LQKENI. The CDR3 sequence: CASSPGRRKGKYYGYTF. The CDR3 bases are TGTGCCAGCTCACCGGGTAGGCGCAAGGGGAAGTACTATGGCTACACCTTC.

V and J are TRBV4-1 and TRBJ1-3; maybe TRBD1 (5 bases). The V gene's germline CDR1 is MGHRA and CDR2 YSYEKL. Trimming removed 1 base at V and 2 bases at J, with 18 bases between. The CDR3 runs 18 residues. The CDR3 protein is CASSQALAGILPGNTIYF. The CDR3 nucleotides are TGCGCCAGCAGCCAAGCGTTAGCAGGGATTCTCCCTGGAAACACCATATATTTT.

This sequence joins TRBV7-3 and TRBJ2-3; no firm D call. The CDR3 is 13 amino acids. The germline V gene has CDR1 SGHTA and CDR2 FQGTGA. The ends were cut back, 4 bases at V and 6 bases at J, with 11 bases in the middle. CDR3 DNA sequence: TGTGCCAGCAGCTCCCGGGTTAGGGATACGCAGTATTTT. Amino acids: CASSSRVRDTQYF.

The chain uses TRBV7-2 and TRBJ1-2; D is ambiguous. CDR1 and CDR2 from the germline V gene are SGHTA and FQGNSA. The length of the CDR3 is 16 residues. V was clipped by 1 base and J by 0 bases, with 12 bases between them. CDR3 loop: CASSLVSGWSNYGYTF. The CDR3 nucleotides read TGTGCCAGCAGCTTAGTTTCTGGTTGGTCTAACTATGGCTACACCTTC.

The chain joins TRBV27 to TRBJ2-2; D is tentatively TRBD1 or TRBD2 (5 bases each). Between the trimmed V and J ends, which lost 5 bases and 0 bases, there was a span of 16 bases. The germline gives CDR1 MNHEY, CDR2 SMNVEV (reference sequence). CDR3 size: 17 residues. The CDR3 reads CASSTYGAPPNTGELFF. The CDR3 DNA sequence: TGTGCCAGCAGTACATACGGGGCTCCCCCGAACACCGGGGAGCTGTTTTTT.

The J gene is TRBJ2-2, the V gene TRBV5-1, with D uncertain. Looked up from germline, CDR1 is SGHRS and CDR2 is YFSETQ. The V and J ends lost 5 bases and 4 bases respectively, with 9 bases between them. The CDR3 has 13 amino acids. Here the CDR3 reads CASSPHPTGELFF. The CDR3 DNA follows: TGCGCCAGCAGTCCCCATCCCACCGGGGAGCTGTTTTTT.

The chain carries TRBV11-2 and TRBJ2-1; 11 bases fit TRBD2. The CDR3 is 14 residues long. Germline V lookup: CDR1 SGHAT, CDR2 FQNNGV. The junction had 5 bases not matched to a gene; V was cut back by 4 bases and J by 9 bases. The DNA for the CDR3 is TGTGCCAGCAGCTGGGGGACTAGCGGTGTTGAGCAGTTCTTC. The encoded protein is CASSWGTSGVEQFF.

The V and J genes are TRBV10-3 and TRBJ2-3; 7 bases are shared with TRBD1. The CDR3 runs 13 residues. The V gene end was trimmed by 4 bases and the J gene end by 6 bases; junction bases not matched to a gene: 4. CDR1 ENHRY and CDR2 SYGVKD come from the germline V gene. CDR3 sequence reads: CAISARQGDTQYF. CDR3 DNA: TGTGCCATCAGTGCACGACAGGGCGATACGCAGTATTTT.

The chain carries TRBV15 and TRBJ2-5; D call uncertain. The CDR3 is 13 residues long. The V and J ends lost 1 base and 5 bases respectively, with 8 bases between them. Germline V lookup: CDR1 LNHNV, CDR2 YYDKDF (reference sequence). The CDR3 sequence is CATSRGLGETQYF. CDR3 sequence (DNA): TGTGCCACCAGCAGAGGACTTGGCGAGACCCAGTACTTC.

The chain links TRBV30 to TRBJ2-3, with D unresolved. Per the germline V gene, CDR1 is GTSNPN and CDR2 is SVGIG (reference sequence). V was trimmed by 5 bases and J by 3 bases, leaving 9 bases between them. The CDR3 extends over 12 amino acids. The CDR3 loop is CAWAPQTDTQYF. In nucleotides, the CDR3 is TGTGCCTGGGCCCCGCAGACAGATACGCAGTATTTT.

J is TRBJ1-1 and V is TRBV28; perhaps TRBD1 as D (6 bases). Trimming took 3 bases from V and 0 from J, leaving 8 bases between them. This CDR3 has 14 residues. Looked up from germline, CDR1 is MDHEN and CDR2 is SYDVKM. For the CDR3, the DNA is TGTGCCAGCAGTTTCCAGGGGTTGAACACTGAAGCTTTCTTT. It specifies CASSFQGLNTEAFF.